The 22 T cell receptor beta chains presented below share a single source sample, sequenced in a study of T cells after yellow fever vaccination. TCRdb independently ran MiXCR on the 5' RACE reads; one entry per CDR3 protein. Here the sample spans about 340,000 distinct CDR3 sequences, approximately 4.2% being singletons. This specimen consisted of PBMCs, obtained 5 days after the yellow fever booster vaccination. The receptors originated from a man younger than 35 who received the YFV17D yellow fever vaccine.

This clonotype was found many times. The V call is TRBV20-1, the J call TRBJ2-1; 7 bases agree with TRBD2. This CDR3 has 16 amino acids. Trimming cost V 0 bases and J 6 bases; bases outside gene matches: 11. In germline, CDR1 is DFQATT, CDR2 SNEGSKA (reference sequence). As DNA, the CDR3 is TGCAGTGCTAGAGACTTGACTAGCAGCGTTCTCAATGAGCAGTTCTTC. This translates into CSARDLTSSVLNEQFF.

The chain is built from TRBV29-1 and TRBJ2-3; D is possibly TRBD1 (6 bases). CDR1 is SQVTM, CDR2 ANQGSEA, per germline. This CDR3 region has 13 residues. Between the trimmed V and J ends, which lost 7 bases and 2 bases, there was a span of 13 bases. The CDR3 DNA reads TGCAGCGGAATGGACAGCTCCACAGATACGCAGTATTTT. Residues: CSGMDSSTDTQYF.

This clonotype was observed many times. V usage is TRBV28 and J usage is TRBJ2-7; D gene unclear. Trimming cost V 6 bases and J 1 base, with 7 bases left between them. Germline CDR1 MDHEN, CDR2 SYDVKM. The CDR3 has 12 amino acids. The CDR3: CASSMDSYEQYV. CDR3 coding DNA: TGTGCCAGCAGCATGGATTCCTACGAGCAGTACGTC.

In this sample, this clonotype turned up a few times. The genes are TRBV5-1 and TRBJ2-4, with D perhaps TRBD1 or TRBD2 (5 bases each). V was trimmed by 0 bases and J by 5 bases, leaving 15 bases between them. From germline, CDR1 is SGHRS and CDR2 YFSETQ. The CDR3 length is 16 residues. Here the CDR3 reads CASSLATRGVENIQYF. The CDR3 coding sequence is TGCGCCAGCAGCTTGGCTACTCGAGGGGTAGAAAACATTCAGTACTTC. The full variable domain, with the rest looked up from reference TRBV5-1 and TRBJ2-4, is KAGVTQTPRYLIKTRGQQVTLSCSPISGHRSVSWYQQTPGQGLQFLFEYFSETQRNKGNFPGRFSGRQFSNSRSEMNVSTLELGDSALYLCASSLATRGVENIQYFGAGTRLSVL.

This clonotype was seen more than once but under ten times. The CDR3 DNA reads as TGCAGTGCTAGAGATGGGAGAACGGATGGCTACACCTTC. Its protein is CSARDGRTDGYTF. The chain has TRBV20-1 and TRBJ1-2; D unresolved. The V end lost 0 bases, the J end lost 6 bases, and 11 bases lay between the germline ends. CDR1 is DFQATT and CDR2 is SNEGSKA in the germline V gene (reference sequence). This CDR3 contains 13 residues.

The chain carries TRBV24-1 and TRBJ2-2, with TRBD1 identical over 8 bases. The J segment lost 5 bases and the V segment lost 9 bases, leaving 4 bases of the junction unmatched. Germline lookup yields CDR1 KGHDR and CDR2 SFDVKD. The CDR3 runs to 13 residues. CDR3 in amino acids: CATGGQGTGELFF. CDR3 nucleotide sequence: TGTGCCACCGGAGGACAGGGAACCGGGGAGCTGTTTTTT.

This clonotype has ten or more counts. The CDR3 loop reads CASSFAGTGEETQYF. The CDR3, as DNA: TGTGCCAGCAGCTTTGCCGGGACAGGAGAAGAGACCCAGTACTTC. The chain carries TRBV7-2 and TRBJ2-5; 8 positions match TRBD1. The CDR3 spans 15 residues. After removal of 3 bases from V and 3 bases from J, the junction contained 6 bases not matched to a gene. Germline CDR1 SGHTA, CDR2 FQGNSA.

This clonotype has at least ten counts. The chain has TRBV5-1 and TRBJ2-6; D gene unclear. V lost 4 bases and J lost 2, with 13 bases in between. There are 16 residues in the CDR3. CDR1 SGHRS and CDR2 YFSETQ come from the germline V gene. CDR3 sequence reads: CASSETTSTGANVLTF. DNA of the CDR3: TGCGCCAGCAGCGAGACAACCTCCACTGGGGCCAACGTCCTGACTTTC.

The CDR3 DNA reads as TGTGCCAGCTCACGCTCCCGGGGGGAAGCCTTCAATGAGCAGTTCTTC. It codes for CASSRSRGEAFNEQFF. J is TRBJ2-1 and V is TRBV18; 7 nucleotides match TRBD2. This CDR3 has 16 residues. Trimming cost V 4 bases and J 6 bases; bases outside gene matches: 12. Germline values: CDR1 KGHSH, CDR2 LQKENI.

V and J are TRBV6-6 and TRBJ2-2; 9 bases match TRBD2. Germline values: CDR1 MNHNY, CDR2 SVGAGI (reference sequence). The CDR3 consists of 18 residues. J was trimmed by 7 bases and V by 4 bases; bases with no gene match: 16. This CDR3 reads CASSSHLLAGVPIGELFF. The CDR3, as DNA: TGTGCCAGCAGTTCTCATCTCTTAGCGGGGGTGCCGATCGGGGAGCTGTTTTTT.

Ten or more counts support this clonotype. The chain joins TRBV10-3 to TRBJ2-3, with 10 bases aligning to TRBD2. The CDR3 totals 14 residues. J lost 2 bases, V lost 6 bases, and 2 bases had no gene match. CDR1 ENHRY and CDR2 SYGVKD come from the germline V gene. The CDR3 DNA sequence: TGTGCCATCAGGAGCGGGGGGGCCACAGATACGCAGTATTTT. Translated, it gives CAIRSGGATDTQYF.

This clonotype was recorded many times. The genes are TRBV10-3 and TRBJ2-1; D is ambiguous. V shed 1 base and J shed 5 bases, with 6 bases lying between them. Germline V gives CDR1 ENHRY, CDR2 SYGVKD. The CDR3 is 13 residues long. CDR3: CAISEYKDNEQFF. Written as DNA, the CDR3 is TGTGCCATCAGTGAGTACAAAGACAATGAGCAGTTCTTC.

The rearrangement links TRBV20-1 to TRBJ2-2; 11 nucleotides align to TRBD1. CDR3 size: 19 residues. Trimming cost V 2 bases and J 5 bases; bases outside gene matches: 16. Germline CDR1 DFQATT, CDR2 SNEGSKA (reference sequence). CDR3 protein: CSARSVPGQGGISTGELFF. The DNA of the CDR3 is TGCAGTGCTAGATCCGTCCCGGGACAGGGGGGCATATCTACCGGGGAGCTGTTTTTT.

This clonotype was detected many times. The J gene is TRBJ2-7, the V gene TRBV6-1; 7 bases are a match to TRBD1. The V and J ends lost 7 bases and 0 bases, in that order; junction bases with no gene match: 6. There are 14 residues in the CDR3. In germline, CDR1 is MNHNS, CDR2 SASEGT. The CDR3 region is CASTLGTDSYEQYV. CDR3 in DNA: TGTGCCAGCACCCTGGGGACAGACTCCTACGAGCAGTACGTC.

This clonotype showed up many times. The chain joins TRBV20-1 to TRBJ1-4; maybe TRBD1 (5 bases). The CDR3 length is 13 residues. The V and J ends lost 3 bases and 7 bases respectively, with 12 bases between them. Germline V gives CDR1 DFQATT, CDR2 SNEGSKA (reference sequence). This CDR3 is CSASARGGEKLFF. In DNA, the CDR3 is TGCAGTGCTAGCGCCCGGGGGGGTGAAAAACTGTTTTTT.

This clonotype has more than one count but fewer than ten. Sequence at one end of the junction differs from germline and may be a read error. The V call is TRBV5-1, the J call TRBJ2-2, with D possibly TRBD2 on 5 matching bases. Germline CDR1 SGHRS, CDR2 YFSETQ. The CDR3 runs 15 residues. In DNA form, the CDR3 reads TGCGCCAGCAGCTTGGGACCACCGAACACCGGGGAGCTGTGTTTT. Residues: CASSLGPPNTGELCF. Full variable domain (rest looked up from reference TRBV5-1 and TRBJ2-2): KAGVTQTPRYLIKTRGQQVTLSCSPISGHRSVSWYQQTPGQGLQFLFEYFSETQRNKGNFPGRFSGRQFSNSRSEMNVSTLELGDSALYLCASSLGPPNTGELCFGEGSRLTVL.

The DNA for the CDR3 is TGTGCCAGCAGCCAAGAAATCTGGGGCACCGGGGAGCTGTTTTTT. Its translation: CASSQEIWGTGELFF. The rearrangement links TRBV3-1 to TRBJ2-2; D not certain. Trimming pared 0 bases from V and 4 bases from J, leaving 9 bases between. The CDR3 has 15 residues. Germline V gene sequence: CDR1 LGHDT, CDR2 YNNKEL (reference sequence).

This clonotype has just a few counts. The genes are TRBV2 and TRBJ2-3, with 8 bases aligning to TRBD2. V shed 2 bases and J 2 bases; nucleotides not matched to a gene: 6. The CDR3 totals 16 residues. Germline lookup yields CDR1 SNHLY and CDR2 FYNNEI. CDR3 sequence reads: CASSEWISGDTDTQYF. CDR3 nucleotides: TGTGCCAGCAGTGAATGGATTAGCGGGGACACAGATACGCAGTATTTT.

The V call is TRBV4-3, the J call TRBJ2-5, with 8 bases that match TRBD1. J gave up 4 bases and V 0 bases, and 13 bases lay outside the gene matches. The CDR3 has 18 amino acids. Germline lookup yields CDR1 LGHNA and CDR2 YSLEER. The CDR3 DNA follows: TGCGCCAGCAGCCAAGAACGGGACTGGACAGGGTCCACAGAGACCCAGTACTTC. Translated: CASSQERDWTGSTETQYF.

This clonotype has just a few counts. The chain couples TRBV7-2 to TRBJ2-7, with 7 nucleotides matching TRBD1. Germline V gene data show CDR1 as SGHTA and CDR2 as FQGNSA. With 1 base clipped from V and 3 bases from J, the junction kept 15 bases outside the gene matches. The length of the CDR3 is 18 residues. In DNA, the CDR3 is TGTGCCAGCAGCTTAGGAATGGCGACAGGGAGTTTCGTCTACGAGCAGTACTTC. As protein: CASSLGMATGSFVYEQYF. The entire variable domain, with the rest obtained from reference TRBV7-2 and TRBJ2-7, is as follows: GAGVSQSPSNKVTEKGKDVELRCDPISGHTALYWYRQSLGQGLEFLIYFQGNSAPDKSGLPSDRFSAERTGGSVSTLTIQRTQQEDSAVYLCASSLGMATGSFVYEQYFGPGTRLTVT.

This clonotype has just a few counts. CDR3 in amino acids: CAISESGDYTF. In DNA form, the CDR3 reads TGTGCCATCAGTGAGTCAGGGGACTACACCTTC. The chain is built from TRBV10-3 and TRBJ1-2; D may be TRBD1 (5 bases). The CDR3 is made up of 11 amino acids. V was trimmed by 0 bases and J by 10 bases, leaving 6 bases between them. Germline CDR1 reads ENHRY; CDR2 reads SYGVKD.

The rearrangement uses TRBV7-2 and TRBJ1-6; the D is unclear. V lost 1 base to trimming and J lost 5 bases, with 9 bases between them. The CDR3 contains 15 residues. Per germline, CDR1 SGHTA and CDR2 FQGNSA. CDR3: CASSLGGGDNSPLHF. In nucleotides, the CDR3 is TGTGCCAGCAGCTTAGGGGGTGGGGATAATTCACCCCTCCACTTT.